This T cell receptor (beta chain) was recorded in a study of CD8+ T cells in alopecia areata. Study overall: Tofacitinib therapy took 6 to 18 months; 6 months off drug came after.

Investigators isolated RNA and reverse transcribed it into cDNA to act as the sequencing template. Sequencing was performed with immunoSEQ multiplex PCR; in TCRdb, only in-frame clones are kept and a portion is missing. This table holds over 150,000 clones, roughly 53% found once. The CDR3 loop spans 16 amino acids. The V and J ends lost 3 bases and 3 bases respectively, with 15 bases between them. Germline V CDR1 and CDR2: SEHNR, FQNEAQ (reference sequence). Treatment reported: oral pan-JAK inhibitor, 5-10 mg twice daily. Investigators sorted PBMCs to obtain both CD4+ and CD8+ T cells. Sequenced here: CD8+ T cells sorted from blood, sampled at week 24, from a patient treated with tofacitinib. The chain uses TRBV7-9 and TRBJ2-1; TRBD1 is a possible D gene (6 bases). The sequence was obtained from a human donor with alopecia areata. CDR3 bases: TGTGCCAGCAGCTTTTCAATTGGGGACATCTACAATGAGCAGTTCTTC. Translated, it gives CASSFSIGDIYNEQFF.